These 13 T cell receptor beta chains originate from one sample sequenced in a study of T-cell reconstitution after alpha-beta-depleted transplantation in children. Preparing the TCRbeta library involved the use of unique molecular identifiers. TCRdb reprocessed the PCR reads via MiXCR and lists one record per CDR3 protein. This table holds around 800,000 distinct CDR3 sequences, 16% found once. The sequences come from PBMCs, mostly from graft donor cells, collected 360 days after TCRalphabeta/CD19-depleted stem cell transplant. The source is a male patient between 5 and 17 years old who had a stem cell transplant for acute lymphoblastic leukemia, so the T cells may come from the graft donor.

This clonotype was seen a handful of times. The chain couples TRBV7-9 to TRBJ2-3; D might be TRBD1 or TRBD2, each matching 7 bases. CDR3 length: 17 residues. V shed 3 bases and J shed 4 bases, with 20 bases lying between them. Germline CDR1 and CDR2: SEHNR and FQNEAQ (reference sequence). Here the CDR3 DNA reads TGTGCCAGCAGCTTTGGGGGACAGCGGGAAGGCCCAGATACGCAGTATTTT. Its protein product is CASSFGGQREGPDTQYF. Full variable domain (outside the CDR3, taken from reference TRBV7-9 and TRBJ2-3): DTGVSQNPRHKITKRGQNVTFRCDPISEHNRLYWYRQTLGQGPEFLTYFQNEAQLEKSRLLSDRFSAERPKGSFSTLEIQRTEQGDSAMYLCASSFGGQREGPDTQYFGPGTRLTVL.

This clonotype came up many times. The V and J genes are TRBV5-1 and TRBJ1-4; the match to TRBD1 covers 9 bases. The CDR3 spans 14 residues. CDR1 is SGHRS and CDR2 is YFSETQ in the germline V gene. With V trimmed by 4 bases and J by 16 bases, 14 bases remained unmatched. The CDR3 is CASSPGGQGILWFF. The CDR3 bases are TGCGCCAGCAGCCCTGGGGGACAGGGAATTCTGTGGTTTTTT. Full variable domain (missing parts from reference TRBV5-1 and TRBJ1-4): KAGVTQTPRYLIKTRGQQVTLSCSPISGHRSVSWYQQTPGQGLQFLFEYFSETQRNKGNFPGRFSGRQFSNSRSEMNVSTLELGDSALYLCASSPGGQGILWFFGSGTQLSVL.

This clonotype was recorded many times. The chain joins TRBV27 to TRBJ2-7; no firm D call. The germline V and J ends were trimmed by 6 bases and 2 bases, with 20 bases remaining between them. The CDR3 spans 16 residues. Germline loops: CDR1 MNHEY, CDR2 SMNVEV (reference sequence). CDR3 DNA sequence: TGTGCCAGCAGCCACCTCATGAGGCCTGAGCCCTACGAGCAGTACTTC. Translated, it gives CASSHLMRPEPYEQYF.

The chain combines TRBV6-1 with TRBJ2-7; tentatively, D is TRBD2 (5 bases). Looked up from germline, CDR1 is MNHNS and CDR2 is SASEGT. The CDR3 extends over 15 amino acids. V lost 6 bases and J lost 1, with 16 bases in between. In DNA form, the CDR3 reads TGTGCCAGCAGATTCACGTGGGAGTCTTCCTACGAGCAGTACTTC. The encoded protein is CASRFTWESSYEQYF.

This clonotype was counted once. The V and J genes are TRBV25-1 and TRBJ2-1; D ambiguous. This CDR3 contains 12 residues. CDR1 MGHDK and CDR2 SYGVNS come from the germline V gene. V lost 10 bases and J 8 bases, leaving 15 bases between the germline ends. CDR3 DNA sequence: TGTGCCACGACGATTCGGCCCCATGAGCAGTTCTTC. Residues: CATTIRPHEQFF.

For the CDR3, the DNA is TGTGCCAGCAGCTGGAGCGGGATTGGAACGGAGACCCAGTACTTC. The encoded protein is CASSWSGIGTETQYF. The V call is TRBV7-2, the J call TRBJ2-5, with 7 bases identical to TRBD2. There are 15 residues in the CDR3. Germline trimming cut 4 bases from V and 5 bases from J; bases unmatched to any gene: 10. Germline-derived CDR1 and CDR2 are SGHTA and FQGNSA.

This clonotype appeared a few times. V gene TRBV20-1 combines with J gene TRBJ2-5; 8 bases map to TRBD2. CDR3 size: 15 residues. V was clipped by 3 bases and J by 0 bases; unmatched bases: 6. Germline CDR1 and CDR2: DFQATT and SNEGSKA (reference sequence). The CDR3 reads CSARMAGGYQETQYF. The CDR3 DNA reads TGCAGTGCTAGGATGGCGGGAGGATACCAAGAGACCCAGTACTTC.

This clonotype occurred a few times. The rearrangement joins TRBV19 to TRBJ2-7, with 13 bases matching TRBD2. Germline V gene sequence: CDR1 LNHDA, CDR2 SQIVND (reference sequence). CDR3 length: 15 amino acids. Trimming at V came to 9 bases and at J to 7 bases, leaving 12 bases not matched to a gene. The CDR3 loop is CASRQETSGRFEQYF. Here the CDR3 DNA reads TGTGCCAGCCGCCAAGAGACTAGCGGGAGGTTTGAGCAGTACTTC.

The chain is built from TRBV7-3 and TRBJ2-3, with unresolved D. CDR3 size: 15 residues. Germline values: CDR1 SGHTA, CDR2 FQGTGA. Trimming took 0 bases from V and 4 from J, leaving 11 bases between them. The CDR3 spells CASSLTGSFADTQYF. The CDR3 coding sequence is TGTGCCAGCAGCTTAACCGGTAGCTTCGCAGATACGCAGTATTTT.

This clonotype was detected many times. The genes are TRBV12-3 or TRBV12-4 and TRBJ2-7, with D possibly being TRBD1 (5 bases). The CDR3 is 12 amino acids. V was trimmed by 8 bases and J by 5 bases, leaving 13 bases between them. CDR3 sequence: CASRGHRDEQYF. The CDR3 coding sequence is TGTGCCAGCCGAGGACATCGAGACGAGCAGTACTTC.

Many counts were recorded for this clonotype. The genes are TRBV6-4 and TRBJ2-2, with D unclear. V lost 0 bases, J lost 2 bases, and 7 bases lay in between. Germline CDR1 MRHNA, CDR2 SNTAGT. The CDR3 runs to 15 residues. For the CDR3, the DNA is TGTGCCAGCAGTGACTCGAGACTCAACACCGGGGAGCTGTTTTTT. Translated: CASSDSRLNTGELFF.

This clonotype was picked up a small number of times. V and J are TRBV7-2 and TRBJ2-2, with 9 bases lining up with TRBD2. Looked up from germline, CDR1 is SGHTA and CDR2 is FQGNSA. The CDR3 runs to 15 residues. V lost 5 bases and J lost 6; bases outside the gene matches: 7. In nucleotides, the CDR3 is TGTGCCAGCAGCCCGGGACTAGCAAGGGCCGGGGAGCTGTTTTTT. As protein: CASSPGLARAGELFF.

This clonotype turned up a few times. The chain links TRBV29-1 to TRBJ2-7, with D perhaps matching TRBD2 (6 bases). Germline-derived CDR1 and CDR2 are SQVTM and ANQGSEA. The CDR3 contains 12 residues. V lost 0 bases, J lost 5 bases, and 8 bases lay in between. The CDR3 DNA is TGCAGCGTTGAAGATGGCGGGAACGAGCAGTACTTC. Its translation is CSVEDGGNEQYF.